The 13 T cell receptor beta chains presented below share a single source sample, sequenced in a study of CD8 T cells in Susac syndrome. RNA in amounts of 0.5 to 1 ug was reverse transcribed with random hexamers. TCRdb itself ran the immunoSEQ multiplex PCR reads through MiXCR, one entry per CDR3 protein. The sample yields some 200,000 distinct CDR3 sequences, approximately 96% seen once. Material: CD4+ T cells from PBMCs. The receptors originated from a human donor with Susac syndrome.

The chain carries TRBV11-1 and TRBJ2-5, with D possibly TRBD1 on 6 matching bases. Trimming cost V 7 bases and J 2 bases, with 11 bases left between them. Germline values: CDR1 SGHAT, CDR2 FQDESV (reference sequence). The CDR3 consists of 13 residues. The CDR3 here is CASNRESQETQYF. CDR3 DNA sequence: TGTGCCAGCAACAGGGAAAGTCAAGAGACCCAGTACTTC.

This clonotype occurred once. This sequence joins TRBV12-3 or TRBV12-4 and TRBJ1-2; unclear D gene. Trimming took 5 bases from V and 8 from J, leaving 9 bases between them. The CDR3 length is 11 residues. This CDR3 is CASSHRFGYTF. As DNA, the CDR3 is TGTGCCAGCAGTCATCGCTTCGGCTACACCTTC.

The gene calls are TRBV7-6 and TRBJ2-2, with 9 positions matching TRBD2. Losses at the gene ends were 5 bases for V and 0 bases for J; bases not matched to a gene: 4. Germline V gene data show CDR1 as SGHVS and CDR2 as FNYEAQ. The CDR3 covers 16 residues. The DNA for the CDR3 is TGTGCCAGCAGCCTCCGGACTAGCGCGAACACCGGGGAGCTGTTTTTT. It yields the protein CASSLRTSANTGELFF.

The rearrangement joins TRBV30 to TRBJ2-2; D could derive from TRBD1 or TRBD2 (7 bases each). Germline V lookup: CDR1 GTSNPN, CDR2 SVGIG (reference sequence). V was shortened by 8 bases and J by 0 bases, with 13 bases between the two germline ends. The CDR3 contains 14 residues. For the CDR3, the DNA is TGTGCCCTGGGAGGGGGCCCGAACACCGGGGAGCTGTTTTTT. It specifies CALGGGPNTGELFF.

The V call is TRBV19, the J call TRBJ2-5; D remains ambiguous. The germline CDR1 and CDR2 sequences are LNHDA and SQIVND (reference sequence). This CDR3 has 13 amino acids. The V end lost 11 bases, the J end lost 5 bases, and 18 bases lay between the germline ends. CDR3 DNA: TGTGCCGTGGGTGATTGGGTTCAGGAGACCCAGTACTTC. Amino acids: CAVGDWVQETQYF.

J is TRBJ2-6 and V is TRBV2, with no clear D. This CDR3 contains 12 residues. Germline V gene sequence: CDR1 SNHLY, CDR2 FYNNEI. V gave up 7 bases and J gave up 11 bases, with 12 bases separating them. CDR3 sequence (DNA): TGTGCCAGCACCTACTCCCCACACGTCCTGACTTTC. Protein product: CASTYSPHVLTF.

The chain recombines TRBV2 with TRBJ1-1; tentative D call: TRBD1 (5 bases). Trimming pared 3 bases from V and 5 bases from J, leaving 16 bases between. This CDR3 comprises 15 residues. Germline V gives CDR1 SNHLY, CDR2 FYNNEI. The CDR3 here is CASSELQGGRTEAFF. The CDR3 DNA is TGTGCCAGCAGTGAGCTCCAGGGCGGAAGGACTGAAGCTTTCTTT. Based on the CDR3 plus reference TRBV2 and TRBJ1-1, the full variable domain is EPEVTQTPSHQVTQMGQEVILRCVPISNHLYFYWYRQILGQKVEFLVSFYNNEISEKSEIFDDQFSVERPDGSNFTLKIRSTKLEDSAMYFCASSELQGGRTEAFFGQGTRLTVV.

This chain connects TRBV20-1 to TRBJ2-7; either TRBD1 or TRBD2 may supply D (7 bases each). This CDR3 has 15 residues. Deletions cut 6 bases from V and 2 bases from J, with 20 bases between. The germline V gene encodes CDR1 DFQATT and CDR2 SNEGSKA (reference sequence). The CDR3 bases are TGCAGTGCGAGGATGGGAGGGGGCATGGCCTACGAGCAGTACTTC. This gives the protein CSARMGGGMAYEQYF.

This clonotype was observed once. V gene TRBV20-1 combines with J gene TRBJ2-5, with a tentative D call TRBD2 (5 bases). In germline, CDR1 is DFQATT, CDR2 SNEGSKA (reference sequence). Trimming shortened V by 5 bases and J by 5 bases, and 15 bases separated the two germline ends. The length of the CDR3 is 13 residues. CDR3 nucleotides: TGCAGTGCTGCGCTAACTAGTTCGGAGACCCAGTACTTC. Translated, it gives CSAALTSSETQYF.

The gene calls are TRBV12-3 or TRBV12-4 and TRBJ2-7, with a weak D call TRBD1 (6 bases). This CDR3 contains 15 residues. V dropped 8 bases and J dropped 2 bases, with 19 bases sitting between them. CDR3 amino acids: CASARYSDSAYEQYF. CDR3 sequence (DNA): TGTGCCAGCGCCCGATACTCGGACAGCGCCTACGAGCAGTACTTC.

The rearrangement joins TRBV5-6 to TRBJ2-7, with a possible D match to TRBD1 (6 bases). The V and J ends lost 4 bases and 2 bases respectively, with 19 bases between them. Per germline, CDR1 SGHDT and CDR2 YYEEEE. The CDR3 runs to 16 residues. The CDR3 DNA reads as TGTGCCAGCAGCCGTGGGCTGACAGGCGCTACCTACGAGCAGTACTTC. Its protein product is CASSRGLTGATYEQYF.

This clonotype appeared a few times. The genes are TRBV28 and TRBJ2-7; D gene uncertain. CDR3 length: 12 residues. Germline values: CDR1 MDHEN, CDR2 SYDVKM. V shed 2 bases and J shed 6 bases, with 8 bases lying between them. The CDR3 loop is CASSLPYREQYF. CDR3 nucleotides: TGTGCCAGCAGTTTACCATACCGCGAGCAGTACTTC.

J is TRBJ2-5 and V is TRBV30; possibly TRBD2 for D (6 bases). The CDR3 contains 13 residues. Germline lookup yields CDR1 GTSNPN and CDR2 SVGIG (reference sequence). V gave up 0 bases and J gave up 7 bases, with 12 bases separating them. The CDR3 region has the DNA TGTGCCTGGAGTGTAGGCGGGGAAGGGACCCAGTACTTC. Residues: CAWSVGGEGTQYF. The complete variable domain, with remaining parts taken from reference TRBV30 and TRBJ2-5, reads SQTIHQWPATLVQPVGSPLSLECTVEGTSNPNLYWYRQAAGRGLQLLFYSVGIGQISSEVPQNLSASRPQDRQFILSSKKLLLSDSGFYLCAWSVGGEGTQYFGPGTRLLVL.